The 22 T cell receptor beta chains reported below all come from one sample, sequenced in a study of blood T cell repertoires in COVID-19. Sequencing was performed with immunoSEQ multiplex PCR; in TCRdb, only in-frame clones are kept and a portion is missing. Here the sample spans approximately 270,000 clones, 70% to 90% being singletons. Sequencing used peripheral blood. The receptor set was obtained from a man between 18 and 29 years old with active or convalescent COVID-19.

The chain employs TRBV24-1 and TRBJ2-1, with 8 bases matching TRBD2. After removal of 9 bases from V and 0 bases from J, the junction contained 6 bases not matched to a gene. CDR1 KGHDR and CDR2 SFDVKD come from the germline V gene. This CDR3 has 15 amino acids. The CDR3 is CATRTSGSSYNEQFF. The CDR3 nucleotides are TGTGCCACCCGAACTAGCGGTAGCTCCTACAATGAGCAGTTCTTC.

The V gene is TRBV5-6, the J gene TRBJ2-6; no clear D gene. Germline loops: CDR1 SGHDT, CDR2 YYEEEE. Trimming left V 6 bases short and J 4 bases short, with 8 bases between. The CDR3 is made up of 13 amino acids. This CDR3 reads CASTLQGANVLTF. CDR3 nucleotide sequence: TGTGCCAGCACCCTCCAGGGGGCCAACGTCCTGACTTTC.

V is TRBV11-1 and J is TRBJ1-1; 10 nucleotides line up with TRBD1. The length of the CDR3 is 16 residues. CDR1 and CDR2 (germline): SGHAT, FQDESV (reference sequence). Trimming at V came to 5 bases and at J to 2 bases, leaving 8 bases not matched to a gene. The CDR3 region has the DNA TGTGCCAGCAGCCACCCGACAGGGGGCCAAAACACTGAAGCTTTCTTT. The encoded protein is CASSHPTGGQNTEAFF.

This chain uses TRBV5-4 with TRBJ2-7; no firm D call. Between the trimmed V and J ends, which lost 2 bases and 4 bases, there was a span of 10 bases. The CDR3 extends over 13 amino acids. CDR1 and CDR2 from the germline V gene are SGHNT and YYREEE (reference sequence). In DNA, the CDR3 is TGTGCCAGCAGCTTTAAGACGGGTTACGAGCAGTACTTC. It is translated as CASSFKTGYEQYF.

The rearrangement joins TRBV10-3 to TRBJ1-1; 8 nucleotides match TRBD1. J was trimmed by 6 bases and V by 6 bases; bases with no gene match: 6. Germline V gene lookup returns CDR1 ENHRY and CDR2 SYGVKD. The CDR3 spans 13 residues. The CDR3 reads CAISRDRSSEAFF. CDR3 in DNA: TGTGCCATCAGCCGGGACAGGAGTTCTGAAGCTTTCTTT.

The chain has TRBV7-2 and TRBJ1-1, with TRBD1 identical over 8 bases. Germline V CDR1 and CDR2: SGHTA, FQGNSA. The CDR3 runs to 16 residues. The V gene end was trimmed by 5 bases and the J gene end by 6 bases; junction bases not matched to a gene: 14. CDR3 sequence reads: CASSIRLGQAASEAFF. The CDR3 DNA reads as TGTGCCAGCAGCATACGCTTGGGACAGGCGGCTTCTGAAGCTTTCTTT.

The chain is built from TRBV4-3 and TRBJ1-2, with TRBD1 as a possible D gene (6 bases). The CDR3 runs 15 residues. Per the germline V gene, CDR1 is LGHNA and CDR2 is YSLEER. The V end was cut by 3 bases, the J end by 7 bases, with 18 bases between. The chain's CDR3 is CASSQGLRDISGYTF. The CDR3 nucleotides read TGCGCCAGCAGCCAGGGCCTCCGGGACATCAGTGGCTACACCTTC.

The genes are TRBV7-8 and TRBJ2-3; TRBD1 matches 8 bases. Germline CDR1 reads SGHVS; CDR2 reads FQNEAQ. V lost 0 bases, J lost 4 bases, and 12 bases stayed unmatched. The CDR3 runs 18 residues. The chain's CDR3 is CASSLAIGRGLVPDTQYF. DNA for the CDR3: TGTGCCAGCAGCTTAGCGATTGGCAGGGGGCTAGTTCCAGATACGCAGTATTTT.

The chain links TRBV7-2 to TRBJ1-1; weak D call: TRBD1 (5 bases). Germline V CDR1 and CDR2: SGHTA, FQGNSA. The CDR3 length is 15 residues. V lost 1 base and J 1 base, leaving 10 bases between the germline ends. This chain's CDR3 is CASSLVGQGNTEAFF. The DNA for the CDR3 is TGTGCCAGCAGCTTAGTAGGCCAGGGGAACACTGAAGCTTTCTTT.

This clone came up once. CDR3 DNA: TGCGCCAGCAGCCAAGGATTTGGGGAATGGGGGGAAGAGACCCAGTACTTC. Its translation is CASSQGFGEWGEETQYF. The genes are TRBV4-3 and TRBJ2-5; D is perhaps TRBD2 (6 bases). This CDR3 is built from 17 residues. Germline assignment: CDR1 LGHNA and CDR2 YSLEER. The V end lost 1 base, the J end lost 3 bases, and 18 bases lay between the germline ends.

CDR3 protein: CASNPPFSNEQFF. The CDR3 nucleotides are TGTGCCAGCAACCCCCCGTTCAGCAATGAGCAGTTCTTC. J is TRBJ2-1 and V is TRBV3-1 (or the pseudogene TRBV3-2), with unresolved D. The germline V and J ends were trimmed by 7 bases and 6 bases, with 13 bases remaining between them. This CDR3 spans 13 amino acids. Germline assignment: CDR1 LGHDT and CDR2 YNNKEL (reference sequence).

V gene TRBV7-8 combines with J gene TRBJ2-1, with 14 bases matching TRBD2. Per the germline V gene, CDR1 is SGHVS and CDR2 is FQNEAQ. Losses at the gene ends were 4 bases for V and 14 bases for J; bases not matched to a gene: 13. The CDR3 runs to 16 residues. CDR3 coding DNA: TGTGCCAGCAGCTCTGAGACTAGCGGGAGGGGAAATAGGGAGTTCTTC. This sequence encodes CASSSETSGRGNREFF.

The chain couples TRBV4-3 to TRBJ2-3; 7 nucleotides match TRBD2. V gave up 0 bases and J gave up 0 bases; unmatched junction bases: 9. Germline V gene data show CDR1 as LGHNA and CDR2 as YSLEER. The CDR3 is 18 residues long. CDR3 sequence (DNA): TGCGCCAGCAGCCAAGATCCCGACGGGAGGAGAAGCACAGATACGCAGTATTTT. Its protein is CASSQDPDGRRSTDTQYF.

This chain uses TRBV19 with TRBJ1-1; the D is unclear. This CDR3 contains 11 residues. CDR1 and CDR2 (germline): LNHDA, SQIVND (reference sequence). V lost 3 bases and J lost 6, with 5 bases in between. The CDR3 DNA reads TGTGCCAGTAGTATTAATGCTGAAGCTTTCTTT. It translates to CASSINAEAFF.

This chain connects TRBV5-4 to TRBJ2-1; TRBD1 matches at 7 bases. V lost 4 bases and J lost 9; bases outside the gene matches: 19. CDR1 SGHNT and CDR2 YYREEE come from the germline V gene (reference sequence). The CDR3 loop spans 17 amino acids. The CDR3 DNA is TGTGCCAGCAGCGAACGGACAGGCCACGTTCCAAGCTCTGAGCAGTTCTTC. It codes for CASSERTGHVPSSEQFF. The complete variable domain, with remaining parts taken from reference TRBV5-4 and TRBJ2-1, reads ETGVTQSPTHLIKTRGQQVTLRCSSQSGHNTVSWYQQALGQGPQFIFQYYREEENGRGNFPPRFSGLQFPNYSSELNVNALELDDSALYLCASSERTGHVPSSEQFFGPGTRLTVL.

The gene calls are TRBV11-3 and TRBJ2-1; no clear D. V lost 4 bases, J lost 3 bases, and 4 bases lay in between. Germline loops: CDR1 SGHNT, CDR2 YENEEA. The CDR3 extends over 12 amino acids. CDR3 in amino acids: CASSSVYNEQFF. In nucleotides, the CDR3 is TGTGCCAGCAGCTCAGTCTACAATGAGCAGTTCTTC.

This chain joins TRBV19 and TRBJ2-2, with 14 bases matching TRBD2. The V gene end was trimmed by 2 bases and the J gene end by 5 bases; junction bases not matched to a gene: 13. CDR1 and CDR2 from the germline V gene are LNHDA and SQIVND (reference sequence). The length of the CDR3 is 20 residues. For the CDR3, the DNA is TGTGCCAGTAGTATAAGACTAGCGGGAGGGCCTTTGGGGGGAACCGGGGAGCTGTTTTTT. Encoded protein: CASSIRLAGGPLGGTGELFF. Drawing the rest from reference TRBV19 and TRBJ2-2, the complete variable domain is DGGITQSPKYLFRKEGQNVTLSCEQNLNHDAMYWYRQDPGQGLRLIYYSQIVNDFQKGDIAEGYSVSREKKESFPLTVTSAQKNPTAFYLCASSIRLAGGPLGGTGELFFGEGSRLTVL.

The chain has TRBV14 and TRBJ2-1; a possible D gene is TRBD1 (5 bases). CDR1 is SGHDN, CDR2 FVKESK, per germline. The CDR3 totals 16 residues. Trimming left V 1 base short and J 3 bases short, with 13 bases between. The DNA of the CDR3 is TGTGCCAGCAGCCAAGGGATCGACAGTTACTACAATGAGCAGTTCTTC. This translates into CASSQGIDSYYNEQFF.

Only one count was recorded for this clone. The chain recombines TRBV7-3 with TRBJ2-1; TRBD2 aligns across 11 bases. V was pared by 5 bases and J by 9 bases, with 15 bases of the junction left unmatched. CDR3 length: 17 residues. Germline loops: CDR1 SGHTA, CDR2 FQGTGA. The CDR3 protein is CASSPSPLAGDGGEQFF. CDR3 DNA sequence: TGTGCCAGCAGCCCCTCCCCACTAGCGGGGGACGGTGGTGAGCAGTTCTTC.

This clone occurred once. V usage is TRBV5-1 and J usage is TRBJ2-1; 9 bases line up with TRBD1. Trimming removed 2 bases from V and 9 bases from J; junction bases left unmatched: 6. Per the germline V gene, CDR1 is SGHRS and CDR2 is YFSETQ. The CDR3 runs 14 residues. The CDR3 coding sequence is TGCGCCAGCAGCTTAGGACAGGGGAGAGGTGAGCAGTTCTTC. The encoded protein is CASSLGQGRGEQFF.

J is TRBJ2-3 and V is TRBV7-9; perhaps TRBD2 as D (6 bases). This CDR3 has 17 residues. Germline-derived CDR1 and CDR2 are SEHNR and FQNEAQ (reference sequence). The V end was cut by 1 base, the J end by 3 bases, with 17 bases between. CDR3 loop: CASSLVGRREGTDTQYF. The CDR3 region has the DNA TGTGCCAGCAGCTTAGTAGGGAGGCGGGAAGGTACAGATACGCAGTATTTT.

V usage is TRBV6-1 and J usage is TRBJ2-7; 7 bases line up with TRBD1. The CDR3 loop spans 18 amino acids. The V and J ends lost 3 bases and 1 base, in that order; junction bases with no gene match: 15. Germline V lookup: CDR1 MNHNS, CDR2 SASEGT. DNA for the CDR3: TGTGCCAGCAGTGACGGTGACAGGGTGGTATATCGGTCCTACGAGCAGTACTTC. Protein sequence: CASSDGDRVVYRSYEQYF.